The rows below give T cell receptor beta chains drawn from one sample of a study of T cell responses to AZD1222 COVID-19 vaccine. Data came from immunoSEQ multiplex PCR; TCRdb stores just in-frame clones and leaves some out. The data contain 95,000 to 150,000 clones, about 92% of them singletons. Sample: peripheral blood, taken 28 days after the second AZD1222 dose. These receptors were obtained from an adult who received the AZD1222 COVID-19 vaccine. The CDR3 runs from the conserved cysteine through the conserved F or W. The D gene is left open where the match is weak. Clone size is stated in some rows and not others, as once, few, many or a class when expanded.

v_gene	j_gene	d_gene	len	abundance	CDR3aa	CDR3nt
TRBV6-2/TRBV6-3	TRBJ2-3	TRBD1	17	.	CASSYELYRGNTDTQYF	TGTGCCAGCAGTTACGAATTGTACAGGGGCAACACAGATACGCAGTATTTT
TRBV7-6	TRBJ2-2	TRBD1	17	.	CASSLHQDRANTGELFF	TGTGCCAGCAGCTTACATCAGGACAGGGCGAACACCGGGGAGCTGTTTTTT
TRBV9	TRBJ1-4	.	15	.	CASSVAPGTHEKLFF	TGTGCCAGCAGCGTAGCTCCCGGGACACATGAAAAACTGTTTTTT
TRBV9	TRBJ1-1	.	13	once	CASSDHMNTEAFF	TGTGCCAGCAGCGACCATATGAACACTGAAGCTTTCTTT
TRBV3-1/TRBV3-2	TRBJ2-5	TRBD2	18	.	CASSQDLPTSGRRKTQYF	TGTGCCAGCAGCCAAGATCTTCCGACTAGCGGGAGAAGGAAGACCCAGTACTTC
TRBV27	TRBJ2-2	.	15	medium-sized	CASSFFGANTGELFF	TGTGCCAGCAGTTTTTTTGGGGCGAACACCGGGGAGCTGTTTTTT
TRBV6-5	TRBJ2-7	TRBD1	14	.	CASNGLGQYYEQYF	TGTGCCAGCAATGGTCTGGGACAGTACTACGAGCAGTACTTC
TRBV5-1	TRBJ2-7	TRBD1	16	.	CASAPGGTGMIYEQYF	TGCGCCAGCGCCCCCGGAGGGACAGGGATGATATACGAGCAGTACTTC
TRBV6-2/TRBV6-3	TRBJ1-2	.	13	.	CASSQEVPYGYTF	TGTGCCAGCAGCCAGGAAGTTCCCTATGGCTACACCTTC
TRBV4-2	TRBJ2-5	.	15	.	CASSQASGAQETQYF	TGTGCCAGCAGCCAAGCCTCTGGGGCCCAAGAGACCCAGTACTTC
TRBV19	TRBJ1-5	TRBD1	13	.	CATKTGGYQPQHF	TGTGCCACCAAGACAGGGGGCTATCAGCCCCAGCATTTT
TRBV7-2	TRBJ2-6	.	16	.	CASSLNRVMGANVLTF	TGTGCCAGCAGCTTAAACAGGGTCATGGGGGCCAACGTCCTGACTTTC
TRBV7-2	TRBJ2-7	.	19	.	CASSLIGTSSRSGSYEQYF	TGTGCCAGCAGCTTAATAGGGACAAGCTCAAGATCGGGTTCCTACGAGCAGTACTTC
TRBV6-5	TRBJ1-2	.	16	.	CASSYSSGRDAYGYTF	TGTGCCAGCAGTTACTCCTCCGGGAGGGACGCCTATGGCTACACCTTC
TRBV6-6	TRBJ2-7	.	13	.	CASSSRGAGEQYF	TGTGCCAGCAGTAGCAGGGGAGCGGGCGAGCAGTACTTC
TRBV7-9	TRBJ1-3	.	16	.	CASSFVRSGAGNTIYF	TGTGCCAGCAGCTTCGTCCGATCAGGAGCTGGAAACACCATATATTTT
TRBV5-6	TRBJ2-5	TRBD2	16	.	CASSLTSGGGRGTQYF	TGTGCCAGCAGCTTGACTAGCGGGGGGGGCCGGGGGACCCAGTACTTC
TRBV6-5	TRBJ2-1	.	13	once	CASIYFKGSEQFF	TGTGCCAGCATTTACTTTAAAGGTAGTGAGCAGTTCTTC
TRBV4-3	TRBJ1-5	.	14	.	CASSQDNLLGPQHF	TGCGCCAGCAGCCAAGATAACCTTTTGGGGCCCCAGCATTTT
TRBV7-2	TRBJ2-7	TRBD1	15	.	CASSKTGTDKYEQYF	TGTGCCAGCAGCAAAACCGGGACAGACAAATACGAGCAGTACTTC
TRBV5-6	TRBJ1-3	.	11	.	CASSLAGTIYF	TGTGCCAGCAGCTTGGCTGGGACTATATATTTT
TRBV6-5	TRBJ1-2	TRBD1	14	.	CASSLQGTADGYTF	TGTGCCAGCAGCCTACAGGGGACTGCTGATGGCTACACCTTC
TRBV27	TRBJ1-3	.	18	once	CASSPTHAGENSGNTIYF	TGTGCCAGCAGCCCTACCCATGCAGGGGAAAACTCTGGAAACACCATATATTTT
TRBV19	TRBJ2-7	.	14	.	CASSEGAGVTEQYF	TGTGCCAGTAGCGAGGGGGCGGGAGTTACCGAGCAGTACTTC
TRBV11-2	TRBJ2-5	TRBD1	15	.	CASSLGQGVEETQYF	TGTGCCAGCAGCTTAGGACAGGGAGTGGAAGAGACCCAGTACTTC
TRBV30	TRBJ1-3	.	13	.	CAWSVDAGNTIYF	TGTGCCTGGAGTGTCGATGCCGGAAACACCATATATTTT
TRBV6-5	TRBJ1-2	.	13	.	CASTRGSAYGYTF	TGTGCCAGCACCCGGGGCAGTGCCTATGGCTACACCTTC
TRBV7-9	TRBJ1-6	TRBD1	18	.	CASSRQGSLSSYNSPLHF	TGTGCCAGCAGCCGACAGGGCTCACTGAGCTCCTATAATTCACCCCTCCACTTT
TRBV12-3/TRBV12-4	TRBJ1-5	.	13	.	CASTTARDQPQHF	TGTGCCAGCACCACAGCCCGGGATCAGCCCCAGCATTTT
TRBV19	TRBJ1-2	TRBD1	14	.	CASRHRGTNYGYTF	TGTGCCAGCCGACACAGGGGCACTAACTATGGCTACACCTTC
TRBV14	TRBJ2-1	.	12	.	CASSQGTFEQFF	TGTGCCAGCAGCCAAGGCACGTTTGAGCAGTTCTTC
TRBV27	TRBJ2-3	TRBD2	17	.	CASSSETSGGARDTQYF	TGTGCCAGCAGTTCCGAGACTAGCGGGGGGGCCCGAGATACGCAGTATTTT
TRBV6-5	TRBJ1-2	.	13	.	CASNPGTDYGYTF	TGTGCCAGCAACCCCGGGACGGATTATGGCTACACCTTC
TRBV9	TRBJ1-2	.	13	.	CASSGTEAYGYTF	TGTGCCAGCAGCGGGACGGAGGCCTATGGCTACACCTTC
TRBV6-5	TRBJ2-7	TRBD2	13	.	CASIGGGLYEQYF	TGTGCCAGCATCGGGGGGGGCCTCTACGAGCAGTACTTC
TRBV5-6	TRBJ2-7	TRBD2	18	.	CASRRAGTSPGPQNEQYF	TGTGCCAGCAGGCGCGCGGGGACTAGTCCCGGCCCCCAGAACGAGCAGTACTTC
TRBV27	TRBJ1-2	.	15	.	CASTHTGGVIDGYTF	TGTGCCAGCACCCACACGGGGGGCGTGATCGATGGCTACACCTTC
TRBV7-2	TRBJ2-1	TRBD2	15	.	CASSAWTSGNNEQFF	TGTGCCAGCAGCGCTTGGACTAGCGGGAACAATGAGCAGTTCTTC
TRBV6-2/TRBV6-3	TRBJ2-7	TRBD1	16	.	CASSFDTGTGVYEQYF	TGTGCCAGCAGTTTTGACACCGGGACAGGGGTCTACGAGCAGTACTTC
TRBV7-2	TRBJ2-6	.	18	.	CASSLDVAVGSGANVLTF	TGTGCCAGCAGCTTAGACGTAGCGGTAGGCTCTGGGGCCAACGTCCTGACTTTC